This T cell receptor beta chain emerged from a study of T cell repertoires and HLA-DP antigens. Study as a whole: Alloreactive CD4+ T cells targeted HLA-DP on transduced HeLa.

Some clones are missing from TCRdb's copy, which holds only in-frame ones; the method was immunoSEQ multiplex PCR. The table includes about 2,500 clones, around 71% detected once. After approximately 16 days, CD4+ cells were restimulated less than 25 h with the same allogeneic DPB1. Cells were stimulated with HeLa cells transduced with HLA-DPA1/DPB1, HLA-DM, invariant chain and CD80. With around 50 U/mL IL-2, CD4+ responders met 100 Gy-irradiated HeLa cells at 3:1. Study outcomes and limitations: A non-physiological HeLa system presented antigen to total CD4+ responders. Average cumulative frequency of previously undetected clones was approximately 34% against one allele and roughly 47% against the other.

The ends lost 11 bases at V and 0 bases at J; junction bases unmatched: 5. This CDR3 has 13 residues. Per the germline V gene, CDR1 is MDHEN and CDR2 is SYDVKM. Sequenced: CD137- CD4+ T cells from cultured PBMCs. The source of this sequence is a man in his 60s in good health and CMV-seronegative. The V gene is TRBV28, the J gene TRBJ2-7; 9 bases fit TRBD1. The CDR3 loop is CAAGQGSSYEQYF. DNA of the CDR3: TGTGCCGCGGGACAGGGAAGCTCCTACGAGCAGTACTTC.